This TCR beta chain emerged from a study of blood T cell repertoires in COVID-19 (dated by TCRdb to about 2020). At the level of the whole study: The collaborator samples originated in the United States, Italy and Spain and spanned the acute and convalescent phases of COVID-19. The material from the prospective study consisted of cDNA or gDNA derived from T cells, B-cell-depleted T cells, or PBMCs. The dataset comprised deeply sampled blood TCRbeta repertoires from subjects exposed to, actively infected with, or recovered from COVID-19. The repertoires were made available in a free public database intended to serve as a resource for research on the immune response to SARS-CoV-2. Samples came from the ongoing ImmuneRACE study (first 160 participants) plus 1,254 subjects from 6 global collaborators. The sample metadata nearly always contained a de-identified subject ID, COVID-19 status, age in years and sex. Where HLA class I and class II types were available, the types were taken from metadata supplied by the sample provider, not from assay-based typing. The paper's findings and limits, for the study overall: The quantity of clinical and demographic metadata differed by source and by participant and was supplied without curation.

TCRbeta CDR3 regions were amplified from genomic DNA using the immunoSEQ Assay, a bias-controlled multiplex PCR. Concerning the study's data processing: The number of nucleated cells in each sample was estimated by amplification of reference gene primers within the assay. To quantify the absolute abundance of each unique TCRbeta CDR3 rearrangement, sequence reads were collapsed and filtered. For each sample, productive Simpson clonality was calculated as the square root of Simpson's diversity index across productive rearrangements. As stored in TCRdb, this immuneACCESS dataset retains in-frame rearrangements with V and J assigned. A fraction of the clones does not appear; measured against another copy, unresolved V genes explain less than half of the discrepancy, and the remainder lacks a known reason. That table supplies the V and J calls and clone size; D and trimming were determined from the DNA. A total of fewer than 200,000 clones appear in this sample, roughly 85% of them only once. The ten largest clones represent roughly 9% of the sample.

Participants in the prospective study were aged roughly 18 to 100 years, lived in more than 20 United States geographic areas, and enrolled through a virtual design. To assign participants to cohorts, the prospective study relied on clinical history that participants themselves reported in a screening survey and a study questionnaire. Recovered participants in ImmuneRACE Cohort 3 were defined by two consecutive negative NP/OP PCR tests, clearance by a healthcare professional, or resolution of symptoms. Each participant in the prospective study had whole blood, serum and a nasopharyngeal or oropharyngeal swab collected by mobile phlebotomists. Participants in the prospective study had the option to provide additional blood draws and questionnaires over a roughly 2-month period. Blood samples from the prospective study were shipped frozen or at room temperature prior to DNA extraction. CDR1 and CDR2 were assigned from the germline V gene (reference sequence) as GTSNPN and SVGIG. The CDR3 contains 13 residues, cysteine and phenylalanine counted. The entry retains the CDR3 DNA only, 39 bases that are in frame from base 1. The V end gives up 5 bases and the J end 2 bases, leaving 1 base in the junction not matched to a gene.

Concerning this clone itself: What antigen it recognizes has not been identified. Base qualities are missing; no much larger clone stands one base away.

Sequenced sample: PBMCs or T cells enriched from blood (not recorded which). The V gene is TRBV30 and the J gene is TRBJ2-1; a stretch of 9 junction bases matches TRBD2. This TCR was recovered from a woman under 30 who had recovered from COVID-19. CDR3 reads: CAWVAGAYNEQFF. The bases are TGTGCCTGGGTAGCGGGGGCCTACAATGAGCAGTTCTTC.